This entry features one T cell receptor beta chain sequence. Its target is unknown. TRB was amplified from roughly 250 ng of peripheral blood genomic DNA per sample. TRB rearrangements were amplified by touch-down multiplex PCR with mixed TRB-A/B primers. Each CDR3 protein gets one entry in TCRdb, which reprocessed the multiplex PCR reads and gives no DNA. The specimen's table records about 6,400 distinct CDR3 sequences. This record comes from a study of T cell clusters in autoimmune cytopenias. CDR1 and CDR2 (germline): MNHEY, SMNVEV (reference sequence). This CDR3 has 16 amino acids. General study findings and limits: TRB repertoire shifts in secondary cytopenia and chronic lymphocytic leukemia mostly reflected lymphoma, not autoimmunity. Healthy donors had approximately 3.1-fold more exclusive TRB clusters than active autoimmune hepatitis patients.

The same sample was also used in a study of T cell repertoires in aging, cancer and after chemotherapy. That paper notes: No conclusions about immunological memory after chemotherapy can be drawn from the repertoire data.

The TCR was taken from a human donor in good health. This chain uses TRBV27 with TRBJ2-5; no DNA is available, so the TRBD1 call from TCRdb remains unchecked. The material sequenced was peripheral blood. The CDR3 region is CASSPTPTGDQETQYF.